This TCR beta chain was documented in a study of T-cell memory formation after mild COVID-19. This clonotype was seen a handful of times. This CDR3 region has 14 residues. Trimming removed 1 base from V and 7 bases from J, with 16 bases in between. Per the germline V gene, CDR1 is SQVTM and CDR2 is ANQGSEA. TCRdb ran MiXCR on the 5' RACE reads and lists one entry per CDR3 protein. The data show approximately 150,000 distinct CDR3 sequences, 15% to 20% seen once. This sequence joins TRBV29-1 and TRBJ1-2; D unresolved. This receptor was identified in an adult woman who had mild COVID-19 (a few samples of this study predate the infection). Cell type and time point are not known. Sequencing used PBMCs or a T cell subset sorted from them (not recorded which). In DNA form, the CDR3 reads TGCAGCGTTGAAGGAATCCAGAGCATTTTTGGCTACACCTTC. Protein: CSVEGIQSIFGYTF. Filled out from reference TRBV29-1 and TRBJ1-2, the complete variable domain reads SAVISQKPSRDICQRGTSLTIQCQVDSQVTMMFWYRQQPGQSLTLIATANQGSEATYESGFVIDKFPISRPNLTFSTLTVSNMSPEDSSIYLCSVEGIQSIFGYTFGSGTRLTVV.